The text below deals with one TCR beta chain. Its antigen is currently not known. Within one base of it there is no much larger clone, and no base qualities were kept. These reads were obtained on an Illumina NovaSeq 6000. Using 5'RACE with constant-segment primers, TCRalpha and TCRbeta cDNA libraries were constructed, with sample barcodes and unique molecular identifiers added in the process. RNA was extracted from every sample with Trizol reagent. The libraries were amplified in two PCR steps, and the second step added a second sample barcode and Illumina TruSeq adapters. Sequencing of the libraries was done on an Illumina NovaSeq, producing 2 x 150 bp paired-end reads. As for how the authors treated the data: With migec v1.2.7, reads were demultiplexed and then collapsed into UMI-guided consensus sequences. Using mixcr v2.1.11, UMI consensuses were aligned to TRA and TRB V and J templates and then assembled into clonotypes. Clonotypes were classified as expanded or contracted when called significant by both edgeR and NoisET, with noise models trained on biological replicates. For edgeR calls, the thresholds were a false discovery rate-adjusted p below 0.01 and a log2 fold-change of 1. PCA with hierarchical clustering of max-normalized trajectories of the 1000 most abundant clonotypes was used as exploratory dynamics analysis. Each responding clone was given a CD4 or CD8 phenotype based on the CD4+ and CD8+ repertoires, which had been sequenced separately. The public reads were run again by TCRdb, first through fastp at Q25 and then through MiXCR, and only productive beta chains were kept. Every CDR3 protein is listed once, alongside the most common genes and DNA of its rows. The V and J calls come from TCRdb's annotation, not from the publication. The sample data list under 600,000 distinct CDR3 sequences, and less than 25% of these were observed just once. Around 7.7% of the sample lies in the top ten.

This specimen comes from a study of T-cell memory formation after mild COVID-19 (dated by TCRdb to about 2021). For the study in its entirety: TCR sequence clusters from the two donors were largely donor specific. In two donors, T-cell clones that expanded and contracted after mild COVID-19 were tracked by sequencing TCRalpha and TCRbeta repertoires over time. The cohort comprised two young, previously healthy adult volunteers, one female and one male. General findings and caveats noted by the study authors: Only a couple of mild cases were covered in the study, and larger cohorts including severe cases with pre-infection samples were considered necessary. The second-wave clones that peaked on day 37 were not confirmed to be SARS-CoV-2 specific. Balanced CD4/CD8 phenotypes were observed for clones contracting from day 15 to 85, whereas a bias towards CD4+ was observed for a second wave of clones expanding from day 15 to 37. Some responding clones were detected in pre-infection memory, which suggested that pre-existing cross-reactive memory T cells had joined the SARS-CoV-2 response. Contracting CD4+ clones appeared mostly in the CM and EM memory subsets, whereas CD8+ clones were enriched in EMRA.

From the cysteine up to the phenylalanine, the CDR3 has a length of 12 residues. Only the CDR3 part of the read is kept: 36 bases, read in frame from the first base. The V end loses 0 bases and the J end loses 7 bases, and a stretch of 10 bases separates them. In the germline V gene (reference sequence), CDR1 corresponds to DFQATT and CDR2 to SNEGSKA. Ficoll-Paque density gradient centrifugation was used to isolate PBMCs. The chain couples TRBV20-1 to TRBJ2-7, with the D call perhaps TRBD1 or TRBD2, as 5 bases match in each case. Input material: PBMCs or a T cell subset sorted from them (not recorded which). The receptor was isolated from an adult woman who had mild COVID-19 (a few samples of this study predate the infection). The sample titles of this study are shuffled in the database, so cell type and time point are left out; the donor was told from shared clones. The CDR3 region has the sequence CSARDPEGEQYF. The DNA sequence is given as TGCAGTGCTAGAGACCCCGAGGGGGAGCAGTACTTC.